This entry lists 12 T cell receptor beta chains sequenced from one sample in a study of CD8+ T cells in alopecia areata. Sequencing used cDNA as its template, made by extracting RNA and reverse transcribing it. Here immunoSEQ multiplex PCR was the method, and the copy in TCRdb shows in-frame clones only, minus some. The sample records around 140,000 clones, about 60% being singletons. The input for sequencing was CD4+ T cells sorted from blood, taken at week 0. These receptor sequences come from a human donor with alopecia areata.

J is TRBJ1-5 and V is TRBV4-1; tentative D call: TRBD1 (6 bases). V was pared by 5 bases and J by 2 bases, with 13 bases between. Germline-derived CDR1 and CDR2 are MGHRA and YSYEKL. The CDR3 consists of 15 residues. The CDR3 reads CASSDGRGGNQPQHF. CDR3 nucleotide sequence: TGCGCCAGCAGCGACGGCAGGGGTGGCAATCAGCCCCAGCATTTT.

In its sample, this clone was seen a few times. The V call is TRBV29-1, the J call TRBJ2-2; 9 bases line up with TRBD2. After removal of 5 bases from V and 0 bases from J, the junction contained 4 bases not matched to a gene. The CDR3 sequence is 15 residues long. CDR1 is SQVTM, CDR2 ANQGSEA, per germline. CDR3 amino acids: CSVRAGGANTGELFF. The DNA of the CDR3 is TGCAGCGTTCGAGCGGGGGGCGCGAACACCGGGGAGCTGTTTTTT.

This clone is a singleton in its sample. The chain couples TRBV5-6 to TRBJ2-2; D not certain. With 7 bases removed from V and 7 bases from J, the gap between germline ends came to 11 bases. This CDR3 contains 12 residues. Per germline, CDR1 SGHDT and CDR2 YYEEEE. CDR3 sequence reads: CASGPFSGELFF. CDR3 bases: TGTGCCAGCGGACCCTTTAGCGGGGAGCTGTTTTTT.

The rearrangement joins TRBV15 to TRBJ2-7; possible D gene TRBD1, 6 bases. The CDR3 runs 14 residues. Germline lookup yields CDR1 LNHNV and CDR2 YYDKDF (reference sequence). Trimming took 0 bases from V and 3 from J, leaving 9 bases between them. The CDR3 loop reads CATSRDRGGYEQYF. As DNA, the CDR3 is TGTGCCACCAGCAGAGATCGAGGGGGCTACGAGCAGTACTTC. Filled out from reference TRBV15 and TRBJ2-7, the complete variable domain reads DAMVIQNPRYQVTQFGKPVTLSCSQTLNHNVMYWYQQKSSQAPKLLFHYYDKDFNNEADTPDNFQSRRPNTSFCFLDIRSPGLGDTAMYLCATSRDRGGYEQYFGPGTRLTVT.

This clone was observed a few times. The chain has TRBV15 and TRBJ2-3, with 8 bases aligning to TRBD2. The CDR3 runs 14 residues. Per germline, CDR1 LNHNV and CDR2 YYDKDF (reference sequence). The V segment lost 4 bases and the J segment 2 bases; nucleotides outside the gene matches: 2. CDR3 sequence (DNA): TGTGCCACCAGCAAACTAGCGGTCACAGATACGCAGTATTTT. This translates into CATSKLAVTDTQYF.

This clone was picked up one time. The chain joins TRBV6-4 to TRBJ2-1; weak D call: TRBD1 (5 bases). V lost 5 bases and J 7 bases, leaving 18 bases between the germline ends. CDR1 is MRHNA and CDR2 is SNTAGT in the germline V gene. There are 15 residues in the CDR3. This CDR3 is CASSIDSLFGNEQFF. CDR3 nucleotides: TGTGCCAGCAGTATCGACAGCCTGTTTGGAAATGAGCAGTTCTTC.

The chain links TRBV6-5 to TRBJ2-7; the D call may be TRBD1 or TRBD2 (5 bases each). The CDR3 spans 14 residues. Between the trimmed V and J ends, which lost 2 bases and 0 bases, there was a span of 8 bases. Germline lookup yields CDR1 MNHEY and CDR2 SVGAGI. CDR3 loop: CASSYEGSSYEQYF. CDR3 nucleotide sequence: TGTGCCAGCAGTTACGAGGGGTCCTCCTACGAGCAGTACTTC.

The chain employs TRBV7-8 and TRBJ2-1; either TRBD1 or TRBD2 may fit D (7 bases each). This CDR3 has 16 residues. V lost 5 bases, J lost 2 bases, and 16 bases lay in between. Germline CDR1 SGHVS, CDR2 FQNEAQ. The CDR3 DNA reads TGTGCCAGCAGCCTACACCAGGGGGGGACCTACAATGAGCAGTTCTTC. Translation gives CASSLHQGGTYNEQFF.

V usage is TRBV5-5 and J usage is TRBJ2-5; D uncertain. The end of the DNA aligns better with TRBJ2-7, so the J call may be wrong. The CDR3 contains 14 residues. Germline values: CDR1 SGHKS, CDR2 YYEKEE (reference sequence). The CDR3 nucleotides read TGTGCCAGCAGCTTGGGGCCCCTATCCTACGAGCAGTACTTC. This sequence encodes CASSLGPLSYEQYF.

This clone appeared a few times. CDR3 nucleotide sequence: TGCAGCGTTGATGACAGTGGGGATGGCTACACCTTC. Translated: CSVDDSGDGYTF. The chain uses TRBV29-1 and TRBJ1-2, with D tentatively TRBD1 (5 bases). CDR1 is SQVTM and CDR2 is ANQGSEA in the germline V gene. V lost 3 bases to trimming and J lost 6 bases, with 11 bases between them. This CDR3 is built from 12 residues. Complete variable domain (other parts from reference TRBV29-1 and TRBJ1-2): SAVISQKPSRDICQRGTSLTIQCQVDSQVTMMFWYRQQPGQSLTLIATANQGSEATYESGFVIDKFPISRPNLTFSTLTVSNMSPEDSSIYLCSVDDSGDGYTFGSGTRLTVV.

This clone has a handful of counts. The chain combines TRBV21-1 with TRBJ1-6; TRBD1, the table's D call, lacks a check against the DNA. TRBV21-1 is a documented pseudogene. The CDR3 has 15 amino acids. CDR3 protein: CASSNPTDMDSPLHF. The CDR3 DNA reads as TGTGCCAGCAGCAACCCGACAGATATGGATTCACCCCTCCACTTT.

The CDR3 DNA sequence: TGCAGCGTTGACACTAGCGGGGGATCAGATACGCAGTATTTT. Its protein product is CSVDTSGGSDTQYF. V gene TRBV29-1 combines with J gene TRBJ2-3; 11 bases are a match to TRBD2. V lost 3 bases to trimming and J lost 4 bases; unmatched junction nucleotides: 3. CDR1 SQVTM and CDR2 ANQGSEA come from the germline V gene. The CDR3 spans 14 residues.